The 14 T cell receptor beta chains reported below all come from one sample, sequenced in a study of T cell responses to AZD1222 COVID-19 vaccine. TCRdb's table, derived via immunoSEQ multiplex PCR, lists solely in-frame clones and lacks some. This table holds about 84,000 clones, 80% to 90% found once. The sequencing used peripheral blood, collected on day 0 of AZD1222 vaccination. Every receptor here comes from an adult in good health.

The chain recombines TRBV2 with TRBJ2-1; TRBD2 matches 8 bases. CDR1 is SNHLY, CDR2 FYNNEI, per germline. J lost 4 bases, V lost 1 base, and 3 bases had no gene match. This CDR3 is built from 15 residues. The CDR3: CASSEGAGGYNEQFF. The CDR3 DNA is TGTGCCAGCAGTGAAGGGGCGGGAGGATACAATGAGCAGTTCTTC. Based on the CDR3 plus reference TRBV2 and TRBJ2-1, the full variable domain is EPEVTQTPSHQVTQMGQEVILRCVPISNHLYFYWYRQILGQKVEFLVSFYNNEISEKSEIFDDQFSVERPDGSNFTLKIRSTKLEDSAMYFCASSEGAGGYNEQFFGPGTRLTVL.

This clone was recorded only once. The CDR3 sequence: CASSRLGLAGAWSYNEQFF. As DNA, the CDR3 is TGTGCCAGCAGCAGGCTCGGACTAGCGGGAGCGTGGTCCTACAATGAGCAGTTCTTC. The gene calls are TRBV11-2 and TRBJ2-1, with 13 bases matching TRBD2. Trimming took 5 bases from V and 1 from J; bases not matched to a gene: 11. The length of the CDR3 is 19 residues. Looked up from germline, CDR1 is SGHAT and CDR2 is FQNNGV. The full variable domain, in which reference TRBV11-2 and TRBJ2-1 provide the parts outside the CDR3, is EAGVAQSPRYKIIEKRQSVAFWCNPISGHATLYWYQQILGQGPKLLIQFQNNGVVDDSQLPKDRFSAERLKGVDSTLKIQPAKLEDSAVYLCASSRLGLAGAWSYNEQFFGPGTRLTVL.

This clone was counted only a few times. The rearrangement uses TRBV5-1 and TRBJ1-4; D gene uncertain. V lost 1 base to trimming and J lost 6 bases, with 7 bases between them. Germline-derived CDR1 and CDR2 are SGHRS and YFSETQ. CDR3 size: 13 residues. The CDR3, as DNA: TGCGCCAGCAGCTTGCGGAGGGATGAAAAACTGTTTTTT. Translating it yields CASSLRRDEKLFF. Full variable domain (rest looked up from reference TRBV5-1 and TRBJ1-4): KAGVTQTPRYLIKTRGQQVTLSCSPISGHRSVSWYQQTPGQGLQFLFEYFSETQRNKGNFPGRFSGRQFSNSRSEMNVSTLELGDSALYLCASSLRRDEKLFFGSGTQLSVL.

The V gene is TRBV3-1 (or the pseudogene TRBV3-2), the J gene TRBJ1-4; 9 nucleotides agree with TRBD1. The CDR3 runs 14 residues. With V trimmed by 4 bases and J by 4 bases, 1 base remained unmatched. Germline V gene sequence: CDR1 LGHDT, CDR2 YNNKEL (reference sequence). CDR3 sequence (DNA): TGTGCCAGCAGCCGGACAGGGGTTAATGAAAAACTGTTTTTT. Residues: CASSRTGVNEKLFF.

The gene calls are TRBV5-5 and TRBJ2-3, with 9 bases lining up with TRBD2. The V segment lost 3 bases and the J segment 6 bases; nucleotides outside the gene matches: 8. Germline V gene data show CDR1 as SGHKS and CDR2 as YYEKEE (reference sequence). This CDR3 region has 15 residues. Written as DNA, the CDR3 is TGTGCCAGCAGCTCCTTCATAGCGGGAGCTGATACGCAGTATTTT. Encoded protein: CASSSFIAGADTQYF.

This sequence joins TRBV28 and TRBJ1-2, with TRBD1 as a possible D gene (6 bases). The germline V gene encodes CDR1 MDHEN and CDR2 SYDVKM. V lost 3 bases and J 2 bases, leaving 10 bases between the germline ends. CDR3 length equals 14 residues. The CDR3 DNA is TGTGCCAGCAGTTTTGGGGGGGCCAACTATGGCTACACCTTC. Amino acids: CASSFGGANYGYTF.

This chain connects TRBV29-1 to TRBJ2-4; 13 bases are shared with TRBD2. CDR3 length: 14 residues. V lost 7 bases, J lost 7 bases, and 7 bases stayed unmatched. CDR1 and CDR2 from the germline V gene are SQVTM and ANQGSEA. The chain's CDR3 is CSAWTSGSTNIQYF. The CDR3 DNA sequence: TGCAGCGCATGGACTAGCGGGAGTACTAACATTCAGTACTTC. Based on the CDR3 plus reference TRBV29-1 and TRBJ2-4, the full variable domain is SAVISQKPSRDICQRGTSLTIQCQVDSQVTMMFWYRQQPGQSLTLIATANQGSEATYESGFVIDKFPISRPNLTFSTLTVSNMSPEDSSIYLCSAWTSGSTNIQYFGAGTRLSVL.

About this clone itself: One end of the junction varies from germline; a read error may be responsible. This sequence joins TRBV4-2 and TRBJ1-1; D remains unclear. This CDR3 is built from 14 residues. Germline V lookup: CDR1 LGHNA, CDR2 YNFKEQ. The CDR3 bases are TGTGCCAGCAGCCAAGATTTATTGAATACTGAAGCTTTCTTT. Protein product: CASSQDLLNTEAFF.

The chain has TRBV28 and TRBJ2-5; 12 bases are a match to TRBD2. Germline trimming cut 5 bases from V and 2 bases from J; bases unmatched to any gene: 6. The CDR3 loop spans 16 amino acids. The V gene's germline CDR1 is MDHEN and CDR2 SYDVKM. The CDR3 region has the DNA TGTGCCAGCAGTAACCCTAGCGGGAGGGCTCAAGAGACCCAGTACTTC. Its translation: CASSNPSGRAQETQYF.

This clone was detected only once. The gene calls are TRBV29-1 and TRBJ1-1; the match to TRBD1 covers 7 bases. Germline V CDR1 and CDR2: SQVTM, ANQGSEA. The junction had 2 bases not matched to a gene; V was cut back by 7 bases and J by 0 bases. The length of the CDR3 is 12 residues. The CDR3 nucleotides are TGCAGCGGAGGGGGCCTGAACACTGAAGCTTTCTTT. Translation gives CSGGGLNTEAFF.

This chain joins TRBV9 and TRBJ1-1; TRBD1 might be the D (5 bases). The CDR3 runs to 15 residues. V was trimmed by 3 bases and J by 4 bases, leaving 16 bases between them. CDR1 SGDLS and CDR2 YYNGEE come from the germline V gene. The CDR3 DNA reads as TGTGCCAGCAGCGCGGGGCTTACTGGAATCACTGAAGCTTTCTTT. It encodes CASSAGLTGITEAFF. Drawing the rest from reference TRBV9 and TRBJ1-1, the complete variable domain is DSGVTQTPKHLITATGQRVTLRCSPRSGDLSVYWYQQSLDQGLQFLIQYYNGEERAKGNILERFSAQQFPDLHSELNLSSLELGDSALYFCASSAGLTGITEAFFGQGTRLTVV.

J is TRBJ2-7 and V is TRBV7-8; D not certain. Trimming stripped 5 bases from V and 0 bases from J, with 11 bases between. This CDR3 contains 14 residues. CDR1 and CDR2 from the germline V gene are SGHVS and FQNEAQ. CDR3 DNA: TGTGCCAGCAGCCAGGACCGGAGCTCCTACGAGCAGTACTTC. This codes for CASSQDRSSYEQYF.

The chain employs TRBV25-1 and TRBJ2-2, with D unresolved. V dropped 3 bases and J dropped 3 bases, with 11 bases sitting between them. Germline CDR1 MGHDK, CDR2 SYGVNS. The CDR3 runs to 15 residues. The CDR3 spells CASSEGSGYTGELFF. CDR3 coding DNA: TGTGCCAGCAGTGAGGGCTCTGGATACACCGGGGAGCTGTTTTTT.

This sequence joins TRBV2 and TRBJ2-7; TRBD1 aligns across 9 bases. From germline, CDR1 is SNHLY and CDR2 FYNNEI. The CDR3 consists of 15 residues. J gave up 6 bases and V 7 bases, and 13 bases lay outside the gene matches. DNA for the CDR3: TGTGCCAGCACCCCCCTGGGACAGGGTTTAGGCGAGCAGTACTTC. Its protein is CASTPLGQGLGEQYF.